Listed below are T cell receptor beta chains from one sample, sequenced in a study of blood T cell repertoires in COVID-19. The assay was immunoSEQ multiplex PCR, and TCRdb's table has in-frame clones only and misses some. The data contain under 85,000 clones, more than 65% of them singletons. Source material: peripheral blood. These receptors were obtained from a man aged 50 to 59 with acute or convalescent COVID-19. Each CDR3 is given with its conserved first and last residue. D genes are given only for firm matches. Clone sizes are given selectively: once, few, many, or a class where the clone is expanded.

v_gene	j_gene	d_gene	abundance	CDR3aa	CDR3nt
TRBV6-5	TRBJ2-3	TRBD1	-	CASISGGQGSDTQYF	TGTGCCAGCATTTCTGGGGGACAGGGCTCAGATACGCAGTATTTT
TRBV29-1	TRBJ2-7	TRBD1	-	CSVPGQGLYEQYF	TGCAGCGTTCCGGGACAGGGACTATACGAGCAGTACTTC
TRBV29-1	TRBJ2-3	TRBD2	-	CSAPTSGTDTQYF	TGCAGCGCCCCGACTAGCGGCACAGATACGCAGTATTTT
TRBV27	TRBJ2-7	-	-	CASSPWAEDEQYF	TGTGCCAGCAGTCCCTGGGCGGAGGACGAGCAGTACTTC
TRBV7-8	TRBJ2-7	TRBD1	once	CASSPLPGQDHEQYF	TGTGCCAGCAGCCCGTTACCGGGACAGGATCACGAGCAGTACTTC
TRBV4-3	TRBJ1-2	TRBD1	few	CASSHFLGDSPYGYTF	TGCGCCAGCAGCCACTTCCTTGGGGACAGTCCTTATGGCTACACCTTC
TRBV19	TRBJ2-7	TRBD1	-	CASSMGGQGYEQYF	TGTGCCAGTAGTATGGGGGGACAGGGCTACGAGCAGTACTTC
TRBV5-1	TRBJ2-1	TRBD2	-	CASSLLAGSSYNEQFF	TGCGCCAGCAGCTTGCTAGCGGGGAGCTCCTACAATGAGCAGTTCTTC
TRBV7-2	TRBJ2-1	-	-	CASSPQVLYNEQFF	TGTGCCAGCAGCCCCCAGGTGCTCTACAATGAGCAGTTCTTC
TRBV7-2	TRBJ2-2	-	-	CASSFLGSRAGELFF	TGTGCCAGCAGCTTTCTGGGTTCACGGGCCGGGGAGCTGTTTTTT
TRBV2	TRBJ2-2	TRBD1	-	CASRSRQGASTGELFF	TGTGCCAGCAGGAGCAGACAGGGGGCGAGCACCGGGGAGCTGTTTTTT
TRBV4-3	TRBJ1-4	-	few	CASSQDVAGNEKLFF	TGCGCCAGCAGCCAAGATGTAGCGGGCAATGAAAAACTGTTTTTT
TRBV5-1	TRBJ2-5	-	-	CASSLVGEAQETQYF	TGCGCCAGCAGCTTGGTGGGGGAGGCTCAAGAGACCCAGTACTTC
TRBV4-1	TRBJ1-2	-	once	CASSQEVREVGGYTF	TGCGCCAGCAGCCAAGAGGTCAGGGAGGTCGGTGGCTACACCTTC
TRBV6-1	TRBJ1-1	-	once	CASSEEGRVGGAFF	TGTGCCAGCAGTGAAGAGGGCAGGGTGGGAGGCGCTTTCTTT
TRBV5-7	TRBJ1-1	TRBD1	few	CASSRWTGENTEAFF	TGTGCCAGCAGCAGATGGACAGGGGAGAACACTGAAGCTTTCTTT
TRBV6-2/TRBV6-3	TRBJ1-1	-	once	CASSYSGVTNTEAFF	TGTGCCAGCAGTTACTCCGGGGTGACGAACACTGAAGCTTTCTTT
TRBV11-2	TRBJ1-2	TRBD1	-	CASTLADRGWYGYTF	TGTGCCAGCACCCTAGCGGACAGGGGTTGGTATGGCTACACCTTC
TRBV6-2/TRBV6-3	TRBJ1-2	TRBD1	-	CASSEDRFYGYTF	TGTGCCAGCAGTGAGGACAGGTTCTATGGCTACACCTTC
TRBV11-1	TRBJ1-2	-	few	CASSPRVHSVGYTF	TGTGCCAGCAGCCCACGGGTTCATTCGGTGGGCTACACCTTC
TRBV5-1	TRBJ1-6	-	once	CASSLSGQGKLYNSPLHF	TGCGCCAGCAGCTTGTCAGGGCAGGGGAAATTATATAATTCACCCCTCCACTTT
TRBV7-2	TRBJ2-5	-	-	CASSRDFSVQETQYF	TGTGCCAGCAGCCGGGACTTCTCTGTACAAGAGACCCAGTACTTC
TRBV7-3	TRBJ2-3	TRBD1	-	CASSAPGQGTDTQYF	TGTGCCAGCAGCGCACCGGGACAGGGCACAGATACGCAGTATTTT
TRBV5-1	TRBJ1-5	TRBD1	once	CASSPGDRVEQPQHF	TGCGCCAGCAGCCCGGGGGACAGGGTTGAGCAGCCCCAGCATTTT
TRBV7-2	TRBJ2-3	TRBD2	-	CASSPWTSSTDTQYF	TGTGCCAGCAGCCCGTGGACTAGTAGCACAGATACGCAGTATTTT